One sample yielded the 24 T cell receptor beta chains listed below, sequenced in a study of blood T cell repertoires in COVID-19. Measured with immunoSEQ multiplex PCR; TCRdb has only the in-frame clones, and not every one. Here the sample spans approximately 170,000 clones, about four fifths being singletons. The material sequenced was peripheral blood. These TCRs come from a woman aged 65 to 85 who had recovered from COVID-19.

This chain uses TRBV30 with TRBJ1-2; D is perhaps TRBD1 (6 bases). Germline CDR1 reads GTSNPN; CDR2 reads SVGIG (reference sequence). Trimming removed 3 bases from V and 4 bases from J, with 12 bases in between. The CDR3 consists of 13 residues. The CDR3 DNA sequence: TGTGCCTGGAGATTAGGGGGGGGCTATGGCTACACCTTC. It specifies CAWRLGGGYGYTF.

This chain connects TRBV27 to TRBJ1-5; D unresolved. The V and J ends lost 3 bases and 4 bases respectively, with 7 bases between them. Germline V gene sequence: CDR1 MNHEY, CDR2 SMNVEV (reference sequence). The CDR3 has 13 amino acids. The CDR3 region has the DNA TGTGCCAGCAGTTTGTTTCTAAATCAGCCCCAGCATTTT. Amino acids: CASSLFLNQPQHF.

The V and J genes are TRBV4-1 and TRBJ2-7; D unresolved. The CDR3 consists of 15 residues. Germline V gene lookup returns CDR1 MGHRA and CDR2 YSYEKL. The V gene lost 0 bases and the J gene lost 2 bases, with 11 bases spanning the gap. This chain's CDR3 is CASSQDHSSAYEQYF. The DNA of the CDR3 is TGCGCCAGCAGCCAAGATCATAGCTCTGCCTACGAGCAGTACTTC.

This clone was picked up one time. The rearrangement uses TRBV3-1 (or the pseudogene TRBV3-2) and TRBJ2-7, with 7 positions matching TRBD1. This CDR3 is built from 23 residues. CDR1 is LGHDT and CDR2 is YNNKEL in the germline V gene (reference sequence). Trimming cost V 3 bases and J 0 bases; bases outside gene matches: 29. The chain's CDR3 is CASSHKTREPTRTGYVCSYEQYF. CDR3 coding DNA: TGTGCCAGCAGCCACAAAACAAGGGAGCCCACCAGGACAGGCTACGTTTGCTCCTACGAGCAGTACTTC.

A note on this clone: One end of the junction is discordant with germline, which a read error may explain. The chain joins TRBV28 to TRBJ1-2, with TRBD1 matching 8 bases. Germline CDR1 reads MDHEN; CDR2 reads SYDVKM. This CDR3 has 16 residues. The CDR3 region is CASSLRMSARQGLGLF. CDR3 nucleotide sequence: TGTGCCAGCAGTTTACGCATGTCAGCGCGACAGGGGCTGGGTCTCTTC.

The J gene is TRBJ2-1, the V gene TRBV10-3; D might be TRBD2 (6 bases). Deletions cut 6 bases from V and 6 bases from J, with 18 bases between. The germline CDR1 and CDR2 sequences are ENHRY and SYGVKD. The CDR3 is 15 amino acids. The CDR3, as DNA: TGTGCCATCAGCCTCGGTGGGGGGAGGACCAATGAGCAGTTCTTC. Amino acids: CAISLGGGRTNEQFF.

This chain connects TRBV18 to TRBJ1-5; D unresolved. The V end was cut by 5 bases, the J end by 0 bases, with 8 bases between. This CDR3 has 14 amino acids. CDR1 and CDR2 (germline): KGHSH, LQKENI. This CDR3 is CASSGQFSNQPQHF. CDR3 nucleotide sequence: TGTGCCAGCTCAGGGCAGTTTAGCAATCAGCCCCAGCATTTT.

The count of this clone is one. This rearrangement joins TRBV3-1 (or the pseudogene TRBV3-2) to TRBJ1-1, with TRBD1 as a possible D gene (5 bases). Trimming left V 4 bases short and J 0 bases short, with 9 bases between. The CDR3 contains 14 residues. Germline V gene sequence: CDR1 LGHDT, CDR2 YNNKEL (reference sequence). The CDR3: CASSPVGLNTEAFF. In DNA, the CDR3 is TGTGCCAGCAGCCCCGTGGGGCTGAACACTGAAGCTTTCTTT.

V gene TRBV5-4 combines with J gene TRBJ2-7; TRBD1 matches at 9 bases. CDR1 and CDR2 (germline): SGHNT, YYREEE (reference sequence). This CDR3 region has 14 residues. Trimming removed 2 bases from V and 2 bases from J; junction bases left unmatched: 2. CDR3 protein: CASSLGTGTYEQYF. The CDR3 bases are TGTGCCAGCAGCTTAGGGACAGGGACCTACGAGCAGTACTTC.

This clone was seen a single time. J is TRBJ2-2 and V is TRBV21-1; the DNA was not used to check the table's D call, TRBD2. TRBV21-1 is shown as a pseudogene. This CDR3 is built from 16 residues. CDR3 DNA sequence: TGTGCCAGCAGCGGACTAGCGCCGCCCAACACCGGGGAGCTGTTTTTT. It codes for CASSGLAPPNTGELFF.

This chain joins TRBV30 and TRBJ1-2, with TRBD1 identical over 9 bases. This CDR3 has 12 amino acids. The V gene end was trimmed by 3 bases and the J gene end by 8 bases; junction bases not matched to a gene: 4. The germline CDR1 and CDR2 sequences are GTSNPN and SVGIG (reference sequence). CDR3 in DNA: TGTGCCTGGAGCGCCGGACAGGGGGGCTACACCTTC. Translated, it gives CAWSAGQGGYTF.

V usage is TRBV30 and J usage is TRBJ1-1; maybe TRBD1 (6 bases). V lost 0 bases and J lost 0, with 14 bases in between. The CDR3 length is 16 residues. Germline assignment: CDR1 GTSNPN and CDR2 SVGIG (reference sequence). DNA of the CDR3: TGTGCCTGGAGTGTACCCCGGACAGCTCTGAACACTGAAGCTTTCTTT. Translated: CAWSVPRTALNTEAFF.

This sequence joins TRBV5-4 and TRBJ1-1, with D possibly TRBD1 on 6 matching bases. V lost 4 bases and J lost 2, with 12 bases in between. The CDR3 contains 14 residues. The germline V gene has CDR1 SGHNT and CDR2 YYREEE (reference sequence). CDR3 nucleotides: TGTGCCAGCAGCCCCCGGACAGCTAACACTGAAGCTTTCTTT. This translates into CASSPRTANTEAFF.

This chain's CDR3 is CASSRPDRGPSYGYTF. DNA of the CDR3: TGCGCCAGCAGCAGGCCGGACAGGGGGCCGAGCTATGGCTACACCTTC. This chain connects TRBV5-1 to TRBJ1-2; 11 nucleotides agree with TRBD1. Germline V gives CDR1 SGHRS, CDR2 YFSETQ. The V gene end was trimmed by 4 bases and the J gene end by 4 bases; junction bases not matched to a gene: 9. The CDR3 consists of 16 residues. Looking up the rest from reference TRBV5-1 and TRBJ1-2 gives the full variable domain: KAGVTQTPRYLIKTRGQQVTLSCSPISGHRSVSWYQQTPGQGLQFLFEYFSETQRNKGNFPGRFSGRQFSNSRSEMNVSTLELGDSALYLCASSRPDRGPSYGYTFGSGTRLTVV.

In DNA, the CDR3 is TGTGCCAGCAGCCCGGGGGGCAATCAGCCCCAGCATTTT. This encodes CASSPGGNQPQHF. V usage is TRBV7-2 and J usage is TRBJ1-5; D perhaps matches TRBD1 (5 bases). The germline V and J ends were trimmed by 5 bases and 2 bases, with 7 bases remaining between them. The CDR3 runs to 13 residues. Germline V gene sequence: CDR1 SGHTA, CDR2 FQGNSA.

J is TRBJ2-7 and V is TRBV10-3; D gene ambiguous. Trimming took 10 bases from V and 2 from J, leaving 12 bases between them. The CDR3 runs 12 residues. Per germline, CDR1 ENHRY and CDR2 SYGVKD. The DNA of the CDR3 is TGTGCCACCGGTAGCTTCACCTACGAGCAGTACTTC. It specifies CATGSFTYEQYF.

This chain connects TRBV5-8 to TRBJ2-5, with a possible D match to TRBD1 (5 bases). The CDR3 totals 16 residues. Trimming took 0 bases from V and 0 from J, leaving 12 bases between them. The germline CDR1 and CDR2 sequences are SGHTS and YDEGEE. The CDR3, as DNA: TGTGCCAGCAGCTTGGGTCGGACACTGTACCAAGAGACCCAGTACTTC. Its translation: CASSLGRTLYQETQYF.

The CDR3 DNA reads as TGCGCCAGCAGCCAAGGTACAGGGGGCTCGGGTGAGCAGTTCTTC. Amino acid sequence: CASSQGTGGSGEQFF. This chain connects TRBV4-1 to TRBJ2-1; 9 nucleotides agree with TRBD1. CDR1 and CDR2 from the germline V gene are MGHRA and YSYEKL. This CDR3 region has 15 residues. The junction had 7 bases not matched to a gene; V was cut back by 1 base and J by 9 bases.

This clone appeared a few times. The chain couples TRBV5-1 to TRBJ1-6; D is undetermined. With 0 bases removed from V and 9 bases from J, the gap between germline ends came to 16 bases. CDR1 SGHRS and CDR2 YFSETQ come from the germline V gene. This CDR3 spans 16 amino acids. CDR3 sequence reads: CASSLAGGGGVSPLHF. The CDR3 bases are TGCGCCAGCAGCTTGGCGGGCGGAGGTGGGGTTTCACCCCTCCACTTT. The whole variable domain, filled in from reference TRBV5-1 and TRBJ1-6, reads KAGVTQTPRYLIKTRGQQVTLSCSPISGHRSVSWYQQTPGQGLQFLFEYFSETQRNKGNFPGRFSGRQFSNSRSEMNVSTLELGDSALYLCASSLAGGGGVSPLHFGNGTRLTVT.

This clone was observed once. The CDR3 DNA reads TGTGCCAGCAGCTTAGATTGGGAGAGCGCTAGTTTCGGCGAGCAGTACTTC. Amino acids: CASSLDWESASFGEQYF. The rearrangement uses TRBV7-2 and TRBJ2-7, with a weak D call TRBD2 (5 bases). The CDR3 has 17 residues. Germline-derived CDR1 and CDR2 are SGHTA and FQGNSA. Trimming removed 1 base from V and 6 bases from J, with 22 bases in between.

The rearrangement uses TRBV5-1 and TRBJ2-7; 10 nucleotides agree with TRBD1. CDR3 length equals 13 residues. Losses at the gene ends were 0 bases for V and 6 bases for J; bases not matched to a gene: 0. Germline CDR1 reads SGHRS; CDR2 reads YFSETQ. The CDR3 region has the DNA TGCGCCAGCAGCTTGGGGACAGGGGGCGAGCAGTACTTC. Amino acid sequence: CASSLGTGGEQYF.

The rearrangement links TRBV15 to TRBJ1-2, with D hard to call. The germline gives CDR1 LNHNV, CDR2 YYDKDF (reference sequence). Trimming cost V 1 base and J 2 bases, with 5 bases left between them. CDR3 length equals 13 residues. Here the CDR3 reads CATSRAPNYGYTF. The CDR3 nucleotides are TGTGCCACCAGCAGAGCCCCAAACTATGGCTACACCTTC.

The J gene is TRBJ1-1, the V gene TRBV15; D not resolved. The CDR3 consists of 15 residues. CDR1 is LNHNV, CDR2 YYDKDF, per germline (reference sequence). With 0 bases removed from V and 3 bases from J, the gap between germline ends came to 11 bases. The CDR3 loop reads CATSRDRGTYTEAFF. CDR3 nucleotide sequence: TGTGCCACCAGCAGAGATCGCGGCACGTACACTGAAGCTTTCTTT.

This clone was detected only once. V and J are TRBV7-6 and TRBJ2-1, with D tentatively TRBD2 (6 bases). Per germline, CDR1 SGHVS and CDR2 FNYEAQ. The CDR3 extends over 15 amino acids. Trimming removed 2 bases at V and 8 bases at J, with 16 bases between. The CDR3 region is CASSLHGGWSDEQFF. The CDR3 DNA reads as TGTGCCAGCAGCTTACATGGGGGGTGGAGTGATGAGCAGTTCTTC.